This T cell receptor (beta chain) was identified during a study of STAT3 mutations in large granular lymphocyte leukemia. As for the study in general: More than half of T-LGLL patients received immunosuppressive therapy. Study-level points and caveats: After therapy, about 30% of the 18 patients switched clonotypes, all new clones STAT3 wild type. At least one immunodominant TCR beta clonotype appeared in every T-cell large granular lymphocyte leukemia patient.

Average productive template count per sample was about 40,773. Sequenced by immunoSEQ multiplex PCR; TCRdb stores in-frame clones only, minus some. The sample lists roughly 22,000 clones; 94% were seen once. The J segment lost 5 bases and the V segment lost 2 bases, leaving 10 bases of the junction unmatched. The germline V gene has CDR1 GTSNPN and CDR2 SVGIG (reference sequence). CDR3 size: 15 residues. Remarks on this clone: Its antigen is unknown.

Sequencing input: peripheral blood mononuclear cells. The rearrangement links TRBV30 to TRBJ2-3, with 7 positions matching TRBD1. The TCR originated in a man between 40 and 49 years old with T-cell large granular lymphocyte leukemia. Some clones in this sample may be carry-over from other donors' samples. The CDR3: CAWSTRQGVGDTQYF. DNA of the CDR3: TGTGCCTGGAGTACCAGACAGGGTGTAGGAGATACGCAGTATTTT.